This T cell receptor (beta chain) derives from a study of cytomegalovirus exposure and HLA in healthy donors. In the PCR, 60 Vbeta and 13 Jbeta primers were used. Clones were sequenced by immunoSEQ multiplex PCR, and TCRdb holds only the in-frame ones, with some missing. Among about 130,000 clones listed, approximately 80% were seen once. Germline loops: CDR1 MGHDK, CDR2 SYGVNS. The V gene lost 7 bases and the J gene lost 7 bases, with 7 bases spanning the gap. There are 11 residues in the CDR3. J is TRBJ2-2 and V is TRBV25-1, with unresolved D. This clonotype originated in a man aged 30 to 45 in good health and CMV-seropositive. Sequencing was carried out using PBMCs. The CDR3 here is CASTRGGELFF. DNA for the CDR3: TGTGCCAGCACTAGAGGCGGGGAGCTGTTTTTT. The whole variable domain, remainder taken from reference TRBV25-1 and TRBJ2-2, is EADIYQTPRYLVIGTGKKITLECSQTMGHDKMYWYQQDPGMELHLIHYSYGVNSTEKGDLSSESTVSRIRTEHFPLTLESARPSHTSQYLCASTRGGELFFGEGSRLTVL.